This entry lists 25 T cell receptor beta chains sequenced from one sample in a study of T cell repertoires in cytomegalovirus infection (dated by TCRdb to the late 2010s). The intended sense of this specimen's treatment or condition label: in vitro stimulation with specific CMV peptide epitopes to enrich CMV-specific T cells. These receptors' targets are unknown. TCRdb shows the sequencer as Illumina HiSeq 1500. In TCRdb, the public reads were trimmed at Q25 with fastp and aligned with MiXCR, with productive beta chains retained. When rows share a CDR3 protein, they turn into one entry using the most common DNA and genes. Present in this sample are about 700,000 distinct CDR3 sequences, roughly 30% of which were seen just once. The ten largest clones capture 18% of the sample. This specimen was cultured PBMCs, taken from culture after CMV antigen stimulation. Every receptor here comes from a human donor in good health (CMV status not recorded). Some clones in this sample may be carry-over from other donors' samples.

This clonotype occurred a few times. The chain links TRBV7-9 to TRBJ1-4, with D hard to call. Germline V gene lookup returns CDR1 SEHNR and CDR2 FQNEAQ (reference sequence). Trimming pared 2 bases from V and 8 bases from J, leaving 12 bases between. This CDR3 has 14 residues. CDR3 bases: TGTGCCAGCAGCTTAAGGTCCGGCGGGGAAAAACTGTTTTTT. It translates to CASSLRSGGEKLFF.

The gene calls are TRBV7-2 and TRBJ2-7, with TRBD1 identical over 11 bases. The CDR3 has 15 amino acids. Germline trimming cut 0 bases from V and 12 bases from J; bases unmatched to any gene: 10. Germline V CDR1 and CDR2: SGHTA, FQGNSA. Here the CDR3 reads CASSLALVGQGVPYF. CDR3 coding DNA: TGTGCCAGCAGCTTAGCGCTAGTGGGACAGGGGGTTCCGTACTTC. Based on the CDR3 plus reference TRBV7-2 and TRBJ2-7, the full variable domain is GAGVSQSPSNKVTEKGKDVELRCDPISGHTALYWYRQSLGQGLEFLIYFQGNSAPDKSGLPSDRFSAERTGGSVSTLTIQRTQQEDSAVYLCASSLALVGQGVPYFGPGTRLTVT.

The chain is built from TRBV6-2 or TRBV6-3 and TRBJ2-1, with 12 bases aligning to TRBD2. Trimming cost V 0 bases and J 7 bases; bases outside gene matches: 4. Germline CDR1 is MNHEY and CDR2 is SVGEGT. This CDR3 region has 16 residues. Here the CDR3 reads CASSYSTSGRWNEQFF. DNA of the CDR3: TGTGCCAGCAGTTACTCGACTAGCGGGAGATGGAATGAGCAGTTCTTC.

In its sample, this clonotype was seen many times. This chain connects TRBV10-3 to TRBJ2-7; D is perhaps TRBD2 (6 bases). Trimming pared 4 bases from V and 4 bases from J, leaving 14 bases between. The CDR3 is made up of 14 amino acids. The germline CDR1 and CDR2 sequences are ENHRY and SYGVKD. In DNA form, the CDR3 reads TGTGCCATCAGTGGAACAGGAGGGAGGTACGAGCAGTACTTC. Translation gives CAISGTGGRYEQYF.

The V and J genes are TRBV7-4 and TRBJ2-5; 7 nucleotides line up with TRBD1. Trimming removed 4 bases from V and 4 bases from J; junction bases left unmatched: 6. The CDR3 is made up of 14 amino acids. Germline CDR1 is SGHVT and CDR2 is SQSDAQ. CDR3 in amino acids: CASSSLTGLETQYF. The CDR3 DNA follows: TGTGCCAGCAGCTCATTGACAGGGCTAGAGACCCAGTACTTC.

V gene TRBV12-3 or TRBV12-4 combines with J gene TRBJ2-7; the D gene is possibly TRBD2 (5 bases). Trimming removed 5 bases from V and 2 bases from J, with 13 bases in between. This CDR3 contains 14 residues. CDR3 sequence reads: CASSAPGKPYEQYF. CDR3 nucleotides: TGTGCCAGCAGTGCCCCCGGGAAACCCTACGAGCAGTACTTC.

There are a few counts of this clonotype. The chain employs TRBV10-3 and TRBJ2-7; 10 nucleotides match TRBD1. V lost 7 bases and J lost 5; bases outside the gene matches: 2. Germline lookup yields CDR1 ENHRY and CDR2 SYGVKD. There are 12 residues in the CDR3. CDR3 in amino acids: CAITGQGNEQYF. CDR3 nucleotide sequence: TGTGCCATCACGGGACAGGGGAACGAGCAGTACTTC.

This chain connects TRBV6-5 to TRBJ2-5; D perhaps matches TRBD2 (7 bases). Trimming took 5 bases from V and 1 from J, leaving 14 bases between them. This CDR3 has 15 residues. The V gene's germline CDR1 is MNHEY and CDR2 SVGAGI. The DNA for the CDR3 is TGTGCCAGCAGTACGAGGGGGGGCCGCCAAGAGACCCAGTACTTC. Protein: CASSTRGGRQETQYF.

The gene calls are TRBV5-5 and TRBJ1-1, with 7 nucleotides matching TRBD1. The length of the CDR3 is 14 residues. The V segment lost 3 bases and the J segment 1 base; nucleotides outside the gene matches: 3. In germline, CDR1 is SGHKS, CDR2 YYEKEE (reference sequence). The CDR3 reads CASSSGTENTEAFF. CDR3 DNA sequence: TGTGCCAGCAGCTCCGGGACAGAGAACACTGAAGCTTTCTTT.

This clonotype was observed a handful of times. V is TRBV7-9 and J is TRBJ2-5; tentative D call: TRBD2 (6 bases). The germline V gene has CDR1 SEHNR and CDR2 FQNEAQ (reference sequence). The CDR3 contains 13 residues. V lost 7 bases and J lost 5, with 14 bases in between. CDR3 region: CASNPAGRETQYF. The CDR3 region has the DNA TGTGCCAGCAACCCAGCGGGCAGGGAGACCCAGTACTTC.

In this sample, this clonotype turned up many times. Written as DNA, the CDR3 is TGCGCCAGCAGCCAAGGTCTCTTCTCAGAGCGGGAGCAGTTCTTC. Residues: CASSQGLFSEREQFF. This rearrangement joins TRBV4-1 to TRBJ2-1, with a weak D call TRBD2 (5 bases). The V gene lost 1 base and the J gene lost 10 bases, with 17 bases spanning the gap. The CDR3 runs to 15 residues. Germline CDR1 MGHRA, CDR2 YSYEKL.

The gene calls are TRBV20-1 and TRBJ2-7; 7 bases align to TRBD2. Germline trimming cut 0 bases from V and 1 base from J; bases unmatched to any gene: 6. This CDR3 has 15 amino acids. Per the germline V gene, CDR1 is DFQATT and CDR2 is SNEGSKA (reference sequence). The DNA of the CDR3 is TGCAGTGCTAGAGAGCCGACGGGGGGTTCCTACGAGCAGTACTTC. Encoded protein: CSAREPTGGSYEQYF.

The chain uses TRBV20-1 and TRBJ2-7, with a tentative D call TRBD1 (6 bases). In germline, CDR1 is DFQATT, CDR2 SNEGSKA (reference sequence). This CDR3 region has 13 residues. V was clipped by 6 bases and J by 1 base, with 13 bases between them. The CDR3 DNA reads as TGCAGTGCCCCACCGACAGGTTCCTACGAGCAGTACTTC. It is translated as CSAPPTGSYEQYF.

The chain recombines TRBV4-1 with TRBJ1-4; TRBD1 is a possible D gene (6 bases). Germline V gives CDR1 MGHRA, CDR2 YSYEKL. The CDR3 runs to 14 residues. V gave up 2 bases and J gave up 8 bases, with 12 bases separating them. In nucleotides, the CDR3 is TGCGCCAGCAGCCAATTGGGACACCGGGAAAAACTGTTTTTT. It translates to CASSQLGHREKLFF.

The gene calls are TRBV6-5 and TRBJ2-7; 10 positions match TRBD1. After removal of 2 bases from V and 5 bases from J, the junction contained 6 bases not matched to a gene. Germline lookup yields CDR1 MNHEY and CDR2 SVGAGI. The CDR3 covers 15 residues. The CDR3 spells CASSYPGTGVDEQYF. The CDR3 DNA reads as TGTGCCAGCAGTTACCCCGGGACAGGGGTGGACGAGCAGTACTTC.

The chain links TRBV6-5 to TRBJ1-2; no firm D call. The ends were cut back, 6 bases at V and 6 bases at J, with 17 bases in the middle. Germline lookup yields CDR1 MNHEY and CDR2 SVGAGI. CDR3 length: 14 amino acids. The CDR3 region is CASSYRTGSDGYTF. CDR3 nucleotide sequence: TGTGCCAGCAGCTATAGGACGGGCAGCGATGGCTACACCTTC.

CDR3 residues: CASTKQGAAYNSPLHF. Written as DNA, the CDR3 is TGTGCCAGCACTAAACAGGGGGCCGCCTATAATTCACCCCTCCACTTT. This chain uses TRBV6-6 with TRBJ1-6; 9 positions match TRBD1. V was clipped by 7 bases and J by 2 bases; unmatched bases: 6. The CDR3 has 16 amino acids. The germline V gene encodes CDR1 MNHNY and CDR2 SVGAGI (reference sequence).

The rearrangement joins TRBV20-1 to TRBJ2-5; tentatively, D is TRBD1 (6 bases). CDR1 is DFQATT, CDR2 SNEGSKA, per germline (reference sequence). There are 14 residues in the CDR3. V shed 2 bases and J shed 5 bases, with 15 bases lying between them. The CDR3 DNA sequence: TGCAGTGCTAGACAACAGGGTTTTCCGGAGACCCAGTACTTC. Its translation is CSARQQGFPETQYF.

This clonotype was seen ten or more times. This sequence joins TRBV7-2 and TRBJ2-1; D is unresolved. The CDR3 length is 16 residues. The V end lost 1 base, the J end lost 2 bases, and 12 bases lay between the germline ends. Germline CDR1 SGHTA, CDR2 FQGNSA. CDR3 in amino acids: CASSLGVEGPYNEQFF. The CDR3 nucleotides are TGTGCCAGCAGCTTAGGGGTCGAAGGCCCCTACAATGAGCAGTTCTTC.

This chain links TRBV2 with TRBJ2-3, with 7 bases that match TRBD1. The CDR3 spans 14 residues. Germline CDR1 SNHLY, CDR2 FYNNEI. V was clipped by 3 bases and J by 1 base; unmatched bases: 1. The CDR3 here is CASSEGTGTDTQYF. For the CDR3, the DNA is TGTGCCAGCAGTGAGGGGACAGGCACAGATACGCAGTATTTT.

The J gene is TRBJ2-7, the V gene TRBV7-9; TRBD2 matches 7 bases. CDR3 length: 14 residues. V dropped 3 bases and J dropped 3; count of bases not matched to a gene: 5. In germline, CDR1 is SEHNR, CDR2 FQNEAQ (reference sequence). The CDR3 protein is CASSFGGTNYEQYF. CDR3 DNA: TGTGCCAGCAGCTTCGGGGGGACGAACTACGAGCAGTACTTC.

The chain uses TRBV4-1 and TRBJ2-7, with D possibly being TRBD2 (6 bases). Trimming stripped 1 base from V and 1 base from J, with 11 bases between. The CDR3 extends over 15 amino acids. Germline CDR1 reads MGHRA; CDR2 reads YSYEKL. DNA for the CDR3: TGCGCCAGCAGCCAAGTGGGGGGAACTTCCTACGAGCAGTACTTC. Translating gives CASSQVGGTSYEQYF.

The CDR3 nucleotides read TGCAGTGCTAGAGATCCAGAAGGGACTACTTCCACAGATACGCAGTATTTT. Amino acid sequence: CSARDPEGTTSTDTQYF. This sequence joins TRBV20-1 and TRBJ2-3; 7 bases fit TRBD2. Germline trimming cut 0 bases from V and 2 bases from J; bases unmatched to any gene: 11. Per germline, CDR1 DFQATT and CDR2 SNEGSKA (reference sequence). CDR3 length: 17 amino acids.

This clonotype was found a few times. CDR3 residues: CASRGGSLETQYF. The CDR3, as DNA: TGTGCCAGCAGGGGCGGGAGCTTGGAGACCCAGTACTTC. The rearrangement uses TRBV7-2 and TRBJ2-5; 7 nucleotides match TRBD2. V lost 6 bases to trimming and J lost 5 bases; unmatched junction nucleotides: 6. This CDR3 comprises 13 residues. Germline CDR1 SGHTA, CDR2 FQGNSA.

This clonotype was observed a handful of times. DNA for the CDR3: TGTGCCAGCAAGCCTCTTGCGGGGACGCACACTGAAGCTTTCTTT. It yields the protein CASKPLAGTHTEAFF. The rearrangement links TRBV7-2 to TRBJ1-1; tentatively, D is TRBD1 (5 bases). Deletions cut 7 bases from V and 3 bases from J, with 18 bases between. Germline CDR1 is SGHTA and CDR2 is FQGNSA. The CDR3 extends over 15 amino acids.